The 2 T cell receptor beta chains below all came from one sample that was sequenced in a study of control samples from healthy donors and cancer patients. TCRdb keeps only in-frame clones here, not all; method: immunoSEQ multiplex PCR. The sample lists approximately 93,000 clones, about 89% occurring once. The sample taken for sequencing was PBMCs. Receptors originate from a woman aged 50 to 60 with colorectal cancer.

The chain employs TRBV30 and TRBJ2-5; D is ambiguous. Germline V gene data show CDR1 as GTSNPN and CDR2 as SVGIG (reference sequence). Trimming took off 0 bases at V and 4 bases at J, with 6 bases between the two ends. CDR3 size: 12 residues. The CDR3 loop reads CAWSVHGETQYF. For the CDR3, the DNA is TGTGCCTGGAGTGTACATGGAGAGACCCAGTACTTC.

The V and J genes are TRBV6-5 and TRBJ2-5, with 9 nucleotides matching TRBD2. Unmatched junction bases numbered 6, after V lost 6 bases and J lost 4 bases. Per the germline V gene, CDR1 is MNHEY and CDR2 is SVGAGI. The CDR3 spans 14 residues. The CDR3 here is CASRGGGAGETQYF. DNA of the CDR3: TGTGCCAGCAGGGGCGGGGGGGCCGGAGAGACCCAGTACTTC.